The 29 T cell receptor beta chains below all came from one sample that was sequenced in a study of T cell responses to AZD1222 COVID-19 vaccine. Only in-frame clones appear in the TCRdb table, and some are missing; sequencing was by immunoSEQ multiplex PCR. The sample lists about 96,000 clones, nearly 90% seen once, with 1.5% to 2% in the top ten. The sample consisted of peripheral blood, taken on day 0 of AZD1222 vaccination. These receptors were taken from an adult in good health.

In DNA, the CDR3 is TGTGCCAGCAGTTCAGGACCCGGGGGAAGGGGCTACGAGCAGTACTTC. Translation gives CASSSGPGGRGYEQYF. The J gene is TRBJ2-7, the V gene TRBV27; D is perhaps TRBD2 (6 bases). The CDR3 is 16 amino acids. Germline values: CDR1 MNHEY, CDR2 SMNVEV (reference sequence). V was clipped by 4 bases and J by 3 bases, with 19 bases between them.

CDR3 DNA sequence: TGTGCCAGCAGAGGGACAGAGAACACTGAAGCTTTCTTT. Translated, it gives CASRGTENTEAFF. The rearrangement joins TRBV2 to TRBJ1-1, with 7 bases identical to TRBD1. This CDR3 is 13 amino acids long. The V gene's germline CDR1 is SNHLY and CDR2 FYNNEI. V lost 6 bases and J lost 1; bases outside the gene matches: 2. Together with reference TRBV2 and TRBJ1-1, the CDR3 gives the full variable domain: EPEVTQTPSHQVTQMGQEVILRCVPISNHLYFYWYRQILGQKVEFLVSFYNNEISEKSEIFDDQFSVERPDGSNFTLKIRSTKLEDSAMYFCASRGTENTEAFFGQGTRLTVV.

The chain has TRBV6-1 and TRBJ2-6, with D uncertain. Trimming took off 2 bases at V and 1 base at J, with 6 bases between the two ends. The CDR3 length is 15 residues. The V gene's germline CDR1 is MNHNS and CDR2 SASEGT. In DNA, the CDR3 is TGTGCCAGCAGTGAAAACGAGTCTGGGGCCAACGTCCTGACTTTC. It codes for CASSENESGANVLTF.

In DNA form, the CDR3 reads TGTGCCAGCAGTCCCCGGGAGAACTATGGCTACACCTTC. It specifies CASSPRENYGYTF. The genes are TRBV12-3 or TRBV12-4 and TRBJ1-2; D not certain. The CDR3 sequence is 13 residues long. Deletions cut 5 bases from V and 2 bases from J, with 9 bases between.

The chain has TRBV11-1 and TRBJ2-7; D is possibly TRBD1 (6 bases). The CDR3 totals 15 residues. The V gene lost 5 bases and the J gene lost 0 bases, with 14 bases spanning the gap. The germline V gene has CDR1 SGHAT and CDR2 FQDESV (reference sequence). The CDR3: CASSPGTRSSYEQYF. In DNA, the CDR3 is TGTGCCAGCAGCCCTGGGACAAGGAGCTCCTACGAGCAGTACTTC.

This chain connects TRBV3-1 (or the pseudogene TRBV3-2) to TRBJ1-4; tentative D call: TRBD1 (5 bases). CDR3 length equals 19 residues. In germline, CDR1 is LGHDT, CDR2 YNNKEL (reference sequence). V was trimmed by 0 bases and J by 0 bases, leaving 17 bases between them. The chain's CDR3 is CASSQDLMGGLATNEKLFF. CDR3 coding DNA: TGTGCCAGCAGCCAAGATCTGATGGGGGGTCTTGCAACTAATGAAAAACTGTTTTTT.

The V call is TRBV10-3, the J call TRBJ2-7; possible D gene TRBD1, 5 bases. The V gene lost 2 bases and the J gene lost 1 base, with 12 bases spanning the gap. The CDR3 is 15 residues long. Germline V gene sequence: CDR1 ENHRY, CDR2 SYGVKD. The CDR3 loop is CAISERTSPSYEQYF. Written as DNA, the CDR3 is TGTGCCATCAGTGAGAGGACATCTCCGTCCTACGAGCAGTACTTC.

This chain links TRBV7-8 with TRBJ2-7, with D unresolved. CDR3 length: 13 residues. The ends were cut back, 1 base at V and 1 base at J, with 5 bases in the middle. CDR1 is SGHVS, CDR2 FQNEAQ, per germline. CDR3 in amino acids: CASSLGLSYEQYF. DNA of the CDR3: TGTGCCAGCAGCTTAGGACTTTCCTACGAGCAGTACTTC. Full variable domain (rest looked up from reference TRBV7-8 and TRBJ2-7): GAGVSQSPRYKVAKRGQDVALRCDPISGHVSLFWYQQALGQGPEFLTYFQNEAQLDKSGLPSDRFFAERPEGSVSTLKIQRTQQEDSAVYLCASSLGLSYEQYFGPGTRLTVT.

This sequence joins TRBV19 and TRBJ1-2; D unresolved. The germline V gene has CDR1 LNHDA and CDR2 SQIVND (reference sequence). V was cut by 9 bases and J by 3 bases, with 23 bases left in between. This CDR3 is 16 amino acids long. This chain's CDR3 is CASTENPSHPYYGYTF. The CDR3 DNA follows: TGTGCCAGCACAGAGAACCCCTCTCACCCCTACTATGGCTACACCTTC.

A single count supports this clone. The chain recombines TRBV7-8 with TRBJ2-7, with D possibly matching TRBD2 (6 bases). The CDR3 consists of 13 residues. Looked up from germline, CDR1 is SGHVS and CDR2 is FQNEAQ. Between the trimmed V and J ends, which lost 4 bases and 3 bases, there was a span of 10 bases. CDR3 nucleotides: TGTGCCAGCAGCTGGATCGGGGGCTACGAGCAGTACTTC. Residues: CASSWIGGYEQYF.

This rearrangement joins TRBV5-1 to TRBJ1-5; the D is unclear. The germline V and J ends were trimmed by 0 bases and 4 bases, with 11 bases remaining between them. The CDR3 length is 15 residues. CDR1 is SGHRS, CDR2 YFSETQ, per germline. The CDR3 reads CASSLAPDKNQPQHF. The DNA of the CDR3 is TGCGCCAGCAGCTTGGCCCCCGACAAGAATCAGCCCCAGCATTTT.

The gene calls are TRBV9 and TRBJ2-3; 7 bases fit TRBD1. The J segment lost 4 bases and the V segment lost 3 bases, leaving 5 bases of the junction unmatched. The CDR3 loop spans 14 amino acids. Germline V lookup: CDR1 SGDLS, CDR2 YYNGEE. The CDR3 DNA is TGTGCCAGCAGCGGACAACAGGGGCCAGATACGCAGTATTTT. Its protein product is CASSGQQGPDTQYF.

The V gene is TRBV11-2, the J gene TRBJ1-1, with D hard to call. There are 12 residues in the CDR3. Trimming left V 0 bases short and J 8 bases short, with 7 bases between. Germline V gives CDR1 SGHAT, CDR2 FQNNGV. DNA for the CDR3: TGTGCCAGCAGCTTAGATGTGTACGAAGCTTTCTTT. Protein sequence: CASSLDVYEAFF. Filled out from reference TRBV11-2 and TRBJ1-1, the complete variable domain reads EAGVAQSPRYKIIEKRQSVAFWCNPISGHATLYWYQQILGQGPKLLIQFQNNGVVDDSQLPKDRFSAERLKGVDSTLKIQPAKLEDSAVYLCASSLDVYEAFFGQGTRLTVV.

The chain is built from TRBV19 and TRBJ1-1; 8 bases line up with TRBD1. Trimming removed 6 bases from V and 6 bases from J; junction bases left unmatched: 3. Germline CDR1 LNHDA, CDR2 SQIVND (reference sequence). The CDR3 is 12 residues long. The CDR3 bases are TGTGCCAGTAGCCCGACAGGGGCTGAAGCTTTCTTT. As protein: CASSPTGAEAFF.

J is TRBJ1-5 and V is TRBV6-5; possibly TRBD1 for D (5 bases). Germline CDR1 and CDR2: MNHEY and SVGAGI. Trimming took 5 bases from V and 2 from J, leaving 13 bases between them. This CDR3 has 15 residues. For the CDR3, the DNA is TGTGCCAGCAGTCGGTGGAGAGGGGGCAATCAGCCCCAGCATTTT. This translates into CASSRWRGGNQPQHF.

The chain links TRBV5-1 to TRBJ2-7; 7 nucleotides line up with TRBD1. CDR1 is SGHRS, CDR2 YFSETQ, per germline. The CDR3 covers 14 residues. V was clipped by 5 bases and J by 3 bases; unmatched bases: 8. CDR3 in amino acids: CASSPTGTDYEQYF. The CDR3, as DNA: TGCGCCAGCAGTCCAACCGGGACAGACTACGAGCAGTACTTC.

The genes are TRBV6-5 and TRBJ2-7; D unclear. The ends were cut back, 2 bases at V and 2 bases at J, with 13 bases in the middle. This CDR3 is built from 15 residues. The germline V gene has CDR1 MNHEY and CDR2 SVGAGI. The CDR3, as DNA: TGTGCCAGCAGTTACGTTCAGGTGGGCCCCTACGAGCAGTACTTC. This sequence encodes CASSYVQVGPYEQYF.

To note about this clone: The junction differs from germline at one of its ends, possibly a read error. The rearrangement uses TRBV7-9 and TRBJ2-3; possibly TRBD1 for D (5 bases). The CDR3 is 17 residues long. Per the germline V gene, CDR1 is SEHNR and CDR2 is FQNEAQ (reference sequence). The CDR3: CASSLASGTGNTDTQYF. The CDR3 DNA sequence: TGTGCCAGTAGCTTAGCTTCGGGCACAGGAAACACAGATACGCAGTATTTT. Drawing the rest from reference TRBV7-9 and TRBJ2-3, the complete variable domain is DTGVSQNPRHKITKRGQNVTFRCDPISEHNRLYWYRQTLGQGPEFLTYFQNEAQLEKSRLLSDRFSAERPKGSFSTLEIQRTEQGDSAMYLCASSLASGTGNTDTQYFGPGTRLTVL.

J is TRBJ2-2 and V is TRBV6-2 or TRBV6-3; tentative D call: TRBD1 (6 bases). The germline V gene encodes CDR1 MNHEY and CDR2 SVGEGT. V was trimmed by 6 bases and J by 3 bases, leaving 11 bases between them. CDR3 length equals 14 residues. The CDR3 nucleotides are TGTGCCAGCAGCTTCGGACAGCACACCGGGGAGCTGTTTTTT. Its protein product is CASSFGQHTGELFF.

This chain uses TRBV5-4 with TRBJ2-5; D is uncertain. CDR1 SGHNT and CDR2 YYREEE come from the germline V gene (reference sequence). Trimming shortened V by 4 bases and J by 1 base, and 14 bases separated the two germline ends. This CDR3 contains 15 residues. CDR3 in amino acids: CASSGTGRLQETQYF. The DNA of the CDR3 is TGTGCCAGCAGCGGTACCGGACGGCTCCAAGAGACCCAGTACTTC.

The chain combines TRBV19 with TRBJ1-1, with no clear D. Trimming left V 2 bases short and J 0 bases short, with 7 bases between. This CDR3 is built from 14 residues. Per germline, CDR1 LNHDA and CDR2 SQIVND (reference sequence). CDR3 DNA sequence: TGTGCCAGTAGTATACTTGGGTTGAACACTGAAGCTTTCTTT. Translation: CASSILGLNTEAFF.

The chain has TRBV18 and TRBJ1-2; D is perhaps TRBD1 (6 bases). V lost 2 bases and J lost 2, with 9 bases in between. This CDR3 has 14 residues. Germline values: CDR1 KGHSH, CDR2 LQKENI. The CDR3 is CASSPGTGNYGYTF. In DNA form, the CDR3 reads TGTGCCAGCTCACCAGGAACAGGGAACTATGGCTACACCTTC.

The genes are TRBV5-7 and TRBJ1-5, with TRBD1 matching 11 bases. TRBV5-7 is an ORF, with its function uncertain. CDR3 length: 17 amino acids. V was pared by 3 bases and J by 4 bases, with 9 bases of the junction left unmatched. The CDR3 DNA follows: TGTGCCAGCAGCTCACATTTAGGGACAGGGGGAAATCAGCCCCAGCATTTT. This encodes CASSSHLGTGGNQPQHF.

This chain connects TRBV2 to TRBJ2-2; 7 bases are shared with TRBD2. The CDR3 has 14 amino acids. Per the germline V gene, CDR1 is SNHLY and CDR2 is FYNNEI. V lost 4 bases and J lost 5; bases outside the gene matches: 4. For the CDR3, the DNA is TGTGCCAGCAGTGTAAGCGGGGTTACCGGGGAGCTGTTTTTT. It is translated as CASSVSGVTGELFF.

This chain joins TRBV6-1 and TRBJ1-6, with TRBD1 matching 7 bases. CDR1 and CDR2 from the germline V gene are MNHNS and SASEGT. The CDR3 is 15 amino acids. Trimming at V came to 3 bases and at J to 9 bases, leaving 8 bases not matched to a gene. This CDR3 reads CASSDQDRFPSPLHF. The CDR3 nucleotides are TGTGCCAGCAGTGATCAGGACAGGTTTCCTTCACCCCTCCACTTT.

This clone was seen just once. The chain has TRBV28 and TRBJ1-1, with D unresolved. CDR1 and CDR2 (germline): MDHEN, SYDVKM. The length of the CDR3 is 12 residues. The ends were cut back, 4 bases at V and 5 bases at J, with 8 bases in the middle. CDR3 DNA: TGTGCCAGCAGTTCGGGAGTTACTGAAGCTTTCTTT. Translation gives CASSSGVTEAFF.

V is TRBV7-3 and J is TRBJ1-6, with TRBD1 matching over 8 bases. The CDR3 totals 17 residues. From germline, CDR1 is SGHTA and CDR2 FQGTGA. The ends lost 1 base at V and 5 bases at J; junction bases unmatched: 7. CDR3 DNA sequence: TGTGCCAGCAGCTTAAATGGGCAGGGGGCCGATAATTCACCCCTCCACTTT. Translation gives CASSLNGQGADNSPLHF.

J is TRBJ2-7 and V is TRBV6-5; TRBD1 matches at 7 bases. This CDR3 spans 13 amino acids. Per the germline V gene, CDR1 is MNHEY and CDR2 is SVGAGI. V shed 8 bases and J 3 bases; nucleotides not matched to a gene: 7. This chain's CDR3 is CASGGQGDYEQYF. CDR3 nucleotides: TGTGCCAGCGGGGGTCAGGGGGACTACGAGCAGTACTTC.

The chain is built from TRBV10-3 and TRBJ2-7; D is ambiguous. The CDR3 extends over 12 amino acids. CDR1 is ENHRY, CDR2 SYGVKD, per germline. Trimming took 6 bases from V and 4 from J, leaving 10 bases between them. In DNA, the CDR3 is TGTGCCATCAGCGACACGATGTACGAGCAGTACTTC. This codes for CAISDTMYEQYF.